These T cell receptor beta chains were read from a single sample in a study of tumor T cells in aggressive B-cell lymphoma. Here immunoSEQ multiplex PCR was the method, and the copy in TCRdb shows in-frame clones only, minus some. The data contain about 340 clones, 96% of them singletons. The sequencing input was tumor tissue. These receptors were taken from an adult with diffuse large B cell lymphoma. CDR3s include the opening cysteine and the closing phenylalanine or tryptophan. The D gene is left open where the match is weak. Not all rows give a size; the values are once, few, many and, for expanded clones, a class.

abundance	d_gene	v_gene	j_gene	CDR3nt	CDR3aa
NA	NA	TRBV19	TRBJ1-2	TGTACCAGTAGTATCTTCCGACAGCTCACCCTCTATGGCTACACCTTC	CTSSIFRQLTLYGYTF
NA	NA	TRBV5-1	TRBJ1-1	TGCGCCAGCAGCTTTTCTGTATCAGGCAACACTGAAGCTTTCTTT	CASSFSVSGNTEAFF
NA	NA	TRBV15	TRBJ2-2	TGTGCCACCAACAGAGATTCTTCCAGGGTGAACACCGGGGAGCTGTTTTTT	CATNRDSSRVNTGELFF
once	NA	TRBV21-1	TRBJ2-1	TGTGCCAGCAGCAAACCGGGACAGAAACAATGTGAGCAGTTCTTC	CASSKPGQKQCEQFF
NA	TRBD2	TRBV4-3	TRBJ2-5	TGCGCCAGCAGCCTCGGGGGGGGGCCCTCAGAGACCCAGTACTTC	CASSLGGGPSETQYF
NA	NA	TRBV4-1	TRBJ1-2	TGCGCCAGCAGCCAAGAATCGGGTTTCACCTTC	CASSQESGFTF
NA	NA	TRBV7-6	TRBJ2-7	TGTGCCAGCAGCCCCAACACCCTACGGAGCAACGAGCAGTACTTC	CASSPNTLRSNEQYF
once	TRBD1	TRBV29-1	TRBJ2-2	TGCAGCGTTACTAGGACAGGGAACACCGGGGAGCTGTTTTTT	CSVTRTGNTGELFF
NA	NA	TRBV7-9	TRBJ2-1	TGTGCCAGCAGCTTGAAGGGCCGGGAAGATGAGCAGTTCTTC	CASSLKGREDEQFF
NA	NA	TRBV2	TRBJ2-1	TGTGCCAGCAGTGAAGAGGGGGGGCTCTACAATGAGCAGTTCTTC	CASSEEGGLYNEQFF
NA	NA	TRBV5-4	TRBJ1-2	TGTGCCAGCAGCCCGAGGGAGGGCATGCATGGCTACACCTTC	CASSPREGMHGYTF
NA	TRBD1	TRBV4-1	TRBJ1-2	TGCGCCAGCAGCCAGTCCGGGACAGCCCATTATGGCTACACCTTC	CASSQSGTAHYGYTF
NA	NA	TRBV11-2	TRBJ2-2	TGTGCCAGCAGCTTATCGGGGGACACCGGGGAGCTGTTTTTT	CASSLSGDTGELFF
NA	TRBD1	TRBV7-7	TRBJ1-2	TGTGCAGTCGGGGACAGCTACAACTATGGCTACACCTTC	CAVGDSYNYGYTF
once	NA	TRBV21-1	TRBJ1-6	TGTGCCAGCAGTATTTTCGTAGCTACACATACACATAATTCACCCCTCCACTTT	CASSIFVATHTHNSPLHF
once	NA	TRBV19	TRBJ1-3	TGTGCCAGTAGTGGGCTAAGTGCCGGAAACACCATATATTTT	CASSGLSAGNTIYF
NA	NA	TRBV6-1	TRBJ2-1	TGTGCCAGCAGTGTACAGGGCGGTGAGCAGTTCTTC	CASSVQGGEQFF